The entry that follows covers one TCR beta chain sequence. Its matching antigen is unknown. TCRdb processed the reads anew with MiXCR; each CDR3 protein has one entry. The sample lists about 740,000 distinct CDR3 sequences; about 40% were seen once. This sample is drawn from a study of T cell repertoires in cytomegalovirus infection. Study context: In public TCR beta signatures, there were indications of both CMV infection and matching HLA type.

The CDR3 totals 12 residues. Trimming removed 0 bases at V and 13 bases at J, with 10 bases between. Study-wide results and caveats: Based on cumulative public TCR beta family frequency, carriers of CMV plus the relevant HLA were identified. HLA-C-restricted TCR beta clonotypes specific for CMV led the ex vivo response.

This TCR derives from a human donor in good health (CMV status not recorded). Some clones in this sample may be carry-over from other donors' samples. The sample was PBMCs. The chain recombines TRBV12-3 or TRBV12-4 with TRBJ2-1; maybe TRBD2 (5 bases). This chain's CDR3 is CASSLAGDSQFF. CDR3 sequence (DNA): TGTGCCAGCAGTTTAGCGGGAGATTCACAGTTCTTC.